Given below is one T cell receptor (beta chain) in context. The V gene's germline CDR1 is MDHEN and CDR2 SYDVKM. Trimming took off 3 bases at V and 4 bases at J, with 12 bases between the two ends. CDR3 length: 15 residues. The data were taken from a study of control samples from healthy donors and cancer patients. The repertoire was sequenced with immunoSEQ multiplex PCR; TCRdb's copy has only in-frame clones and lacks some. Among 150,000 to 200,000 clones, nearly 90% were seen once, and the ten largest hold roughly 1.5%. The V gene is TRBV28, the J gene TRBJ2-2; the D is unclear. This receptor was identified in a woman in her 50s in good health. Specimen: blood. CDR3 amino acids: CASSFPSVGTGELFF. In nucleotides, the CDR3 is TGTGCCAGCAGTTTCCCGAGCGTCGGCACCGGGGAGCTGTTTTTT.